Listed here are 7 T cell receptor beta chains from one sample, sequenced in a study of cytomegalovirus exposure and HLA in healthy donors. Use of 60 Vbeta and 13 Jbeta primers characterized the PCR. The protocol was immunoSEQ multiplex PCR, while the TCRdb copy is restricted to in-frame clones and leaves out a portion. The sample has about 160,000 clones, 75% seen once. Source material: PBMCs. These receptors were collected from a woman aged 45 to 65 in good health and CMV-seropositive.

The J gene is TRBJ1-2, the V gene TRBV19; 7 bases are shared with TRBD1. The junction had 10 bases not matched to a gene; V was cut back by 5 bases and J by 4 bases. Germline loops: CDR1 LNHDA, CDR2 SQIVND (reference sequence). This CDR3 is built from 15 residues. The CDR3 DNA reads TGTGCCAGTAGTGACAGGGACAGTACCTTCTATGGCTACACCTTC. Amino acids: CASSDRDSTFYGYTF.

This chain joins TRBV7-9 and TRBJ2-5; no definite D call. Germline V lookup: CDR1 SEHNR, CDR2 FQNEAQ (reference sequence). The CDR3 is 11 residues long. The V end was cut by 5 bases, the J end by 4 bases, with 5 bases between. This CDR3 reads CASSPRETQYF. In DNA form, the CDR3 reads TGTGCCAGCAGCCCGAGAGAGACCCAGTACTTC.

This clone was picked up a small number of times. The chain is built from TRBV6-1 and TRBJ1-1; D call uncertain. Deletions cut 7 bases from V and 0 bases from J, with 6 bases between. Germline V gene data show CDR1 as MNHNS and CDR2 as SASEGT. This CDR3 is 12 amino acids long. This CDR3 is CASTNLNTEAFF. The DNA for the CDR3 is TGTGCCAGCACTAACCTGAACACTGAAGCTTTCTTT.

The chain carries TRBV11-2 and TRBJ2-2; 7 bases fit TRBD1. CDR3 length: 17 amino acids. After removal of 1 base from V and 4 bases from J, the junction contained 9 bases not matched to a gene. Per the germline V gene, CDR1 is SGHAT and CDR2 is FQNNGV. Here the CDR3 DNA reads TGTGCCAGCAGCTTAGTAGAACAGGGGAAAATCACCGGGGAGCTGTTTTTT. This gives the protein CASSLVEQGKITGELFF.

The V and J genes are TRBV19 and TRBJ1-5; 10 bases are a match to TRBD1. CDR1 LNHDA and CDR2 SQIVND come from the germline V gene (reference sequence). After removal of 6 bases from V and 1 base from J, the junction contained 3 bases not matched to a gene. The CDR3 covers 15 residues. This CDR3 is CASRWDRGSNQPQHF. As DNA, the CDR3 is TGTGCCAGTAGATGGGACAGGGGAAGCAATCAGCCCCAGCATTTT.

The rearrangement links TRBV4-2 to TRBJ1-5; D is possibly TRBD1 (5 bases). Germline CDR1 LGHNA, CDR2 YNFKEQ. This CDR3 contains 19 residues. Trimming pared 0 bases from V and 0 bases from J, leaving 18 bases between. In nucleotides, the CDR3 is TGTGCCAGCAGCCAAGACAGGGTTGGCAGTGCGAATAGCAATCAGCCCCAGCATTTT. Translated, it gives CASSQDRVGSANSNQPQHF.

This CDR3 is CASSLASSGSDTQYF. The CDR3 bases are TGTGCCAGCAGCTTGGCGTCTAGCGGGTCAGATACGCAGTATTTT. The chain combines TRBV5-8 with TRBJ2-3, with 8 bases that match TRBD2. The J segment lost 4 bases and the V segment lost 0 bases, leaving 4 bases of the junction unmatched. The CDR3 has 15 residues. CDR1 and CDR2 from the germline V gene are SGHTS and YDEGEE.